Presented here are 27 T cell receptor beta chains from one specimen sequenced in a study of control samples from healthy donors and cancer patients. Some clones are missing from TCRdb's copy, which holds only in-frame ones; the method was immunoSEQ multiplex PCR. The sample includes 100,000 to 150,000 clones, 85% to 95% of them seen just once. The sample consisted of blood. These TCRs come from a man younger than 35 in good health.

The chain links TRBV20-1 to TRBJ2-7; D remains unclear. CDR1 DFQATT and CDR2 SNEGSKA come from the germline V gene (reference sequence). CDR3 length equals 14 residues. V lost 3 bases and J lost 2, with 14 bases in between. The CDR3 loop is CSASTQDRTYEQYF. In nucleotides, the CDR3 is TGCAGTGCTAGTACCCAGGACCGAACCTACGAGCAGTACTTC.

This clone was recorded only once. The J gene is TRBJ1-4, the V gene TRBV7-9; the match to TRBD1 covers 7 bases. Germline values: CDR1 SEHNR, CDR2 FQNEAQ (reference sequence). J lost 8 bases, V lost 2 bases, and 8 bases had no gene match. This CDR3 region has 15 residues. The CDR3 DNA follows: TGTGCCAGCAGCTTACCCAGACAGGGCACCGAAAAACTGTTTTTT. Translation: CASSLPRQGTEKLFF. Supplemented by reference TRBV7-9 and TRBJ1-4, the full variable domain reads DTGVSQNPRHKITKRGQNVTFRCDPISEHNRLYWYRQTLGQGPEFLTYFQNEAQLEKSRLLSDRFSAERPKGSFSTLEIQRTEQGDSAMYLCASSLPRQGTEKLFFGSGTQLSVL.

V usage is TRBV5-1 and J usage is TRBJ1-2; 7 bases agree with TRBD1. The junction had 8 bases not matched to a gene; V was cut back by 2 bases and J by 1 base. Germline CDR1 reads SGHRS; CDR2 reads YFSETQ. The CDR3 spans 16 residues. Here the CDR3 reads CASSLLRQGLNYGYTF. The CDR3 DNA reads as TGCGCCAGCAGCTTACTTCGACAGGGACTTAACTATGGCTACACCTTC.

This clone was recorded once. The rearrangement links TRBV11-2 to TRBJ2-3; no firm D call. The CDR3 contains 14 residues. Trimming pared 3 bases from V and 1 base from J, leaving 8 bases between. CDR1 is SGHAT, CDR2 FQNNGV, per germline. The CDR3 is CASSFDGGTDTQYF. The CDR3 nucleotides read TGTGCCAGCAGCTTCGACGGAGGCACAGATACGCAGTATTTT.

This rearrangement joins TRBV27 to TRBJ1-2; maybe TRBD1 (5 bases). Germline V CDR1 and CDR2: MNHEY, SMNVEV (reference sequence). This CDR3 is 12 amino acids long. V was cut by 3 bases and J by 8 bases, with 10 bases left in between. The CDR3 DNA is TGTGCCAGCAGTTTCGGCCGGGGCGGCTACACCTTC. The encoded protein is CASSFGRGGYTF.

The CDR3 protein is CASSEAPGTGNQPQHF. DNA for the CDR3: TGTGCCAGCAGTGAAGCCCCCGGGACAGGGAATCAGCCCCAGCATTTT. The chain couples TRBV6-1 to TRBJ1-5; 9 bases map to TRBD1. CDR1 is MNHNS and CDR2 is SASEGT in the germline V gene. This CDR3 region has 16 residues. V was clipped by 0 bases and J by 4 bases; unmatched bases: 4.

The V call is TRBV12-3 or TRBV12-4, the J call TRBJ1-5; D not resolved. Trimming took 1 base from V and 7 from J, leaving 8 bases between them. The CDR3 covers 13 residues. The CDR3 coding sequence is TGTGCCAGCAGTTTAGGGGTCGTACAGCCCCAGCATTTT. As protein: CASSLGVVQPQHF.

The chain combines TRBV5-1 with TRBJ1-2; 7 bases align to TRBD1. This CDR3 contains 14 residues. Germline V gene data show CDR1 as SGHRS and CDR2 as YFSETQ. Trimming cost V 6 bases and J 1 base; bases outside gene matches: 6. CDR3: CASNPGGFNYGYTF. CDR3 bases: TGCGCCAGCAATCCAGGGGGTTTTAACTATGGCTACACCTTC.

Points on this clone: A read error may account for a junction end that differs from germline. The V call is TRBV9, the J call TRBJ1-6, with D perhaps matching TRBD1 (5 bases). Per germline, CDR1 SGDLS and CDR2 YYNGEE. The CDR3 is made up of 16 amino acids. The CDR3 reads CATSQTESSYNPPLHF. CDR3 DNA: TGTGCCACCTCCCAGACAGAAAGCTCCTATAATCCACCCCTCCACTTT. Filled out from reference TRBV9 and TRBJ1-6, the complete variable domain reads DSGVTQTPKHLITATGQRVTLRCSPRSGDLSVYWYQQSLDQGLQFLIQYYNGEERAKGNILERFSAQQFPDLHSELNLSSLELGDSALYFCATSQTESSYNPPLHFGNGTRLTVT.

This chain uses TRBV5-8 with TRBJ1-4; D perhaps matches TRBD1 (6 bases). This CDR3 comprises 15 residues. From germline, CDR1 is SGHTS and CDR2 YDEGEE. Deletions cut 4 bases from V and 8 bases from J, with 18 bases between. The CDR3 here is CASSPGQPGGEKLFF. CDR3 nucleotide sequence: TGTGCCAGCAGCCCAGGACAGCCCGGAGGGGAAAAACTGTTTTTT.

The CDR3: CASSPPKGTGVGGYTF. In DNA form, the CDR3 reads TGTGCCAGCTCACCACCGAAGGGGACAGGGGTCGGTGGCTACACCTTC. The chain couples TRBV18 to TRBJ1-2; 10 positions agree with TRBD1. Germline lookup yields CDR1 KGHSH and CDR2 LQKENI. Trimming removed 0 bases from V and 7 bases from J; junction bases left unmatched: 8. The CDR3 is made up of 16 amino acids.

This rearrangement joins TRBV6-6 to TRBJ2-5; 8 positions match TRBD2. In germline, CDR1 is MNHNY, CDR2 SVGAGI (reference sequence). V dropped 0 bases and J dropped 4; count of bases not matched to a gene: 7. The CDR3 is 16 residues long. Here the CDR3 reads CASSYSAGGRAETQYF. The CDR3 DNA reads as TGTGCCAGCAGTTACTCCGCGGGGGGCCGGGCAGAGACCCAGTACTTC.

The chain recombines TRBV5-5 with TRBJ1-1, with a tentative D call TRBD1 (5 bases). There are 17 residues in the CDR3. Trimming took off 4 bases at V and 0 bases at J, with 19 bases between the two ends. In germline, CDR1 is SGHKS, CDR2 YYEKEE (reference sequence). CDR3 loop: CASSSGPPGRMNTEAFF. CDR3 bases: TGTGCCAGCAGCAGTGGACCTCCGGGACGGATGAACACTGAAGCTTTCTTT.

The chain employs TRBV7-2 and TRBJ2-3; no clear D gene. Germline V CDR1 and CDR2: SGHTA, FQGNSA. V was shortened by 0 bases and J by 5 bases, with 6 bases between the two germline ends. The CDR3 is 13 amino acids. The CDR3 here is CASSLAMLDTQYF. As DNA, the CDR3 is TGTGCCAGCAGCTTAGCGATGCTAGATACGCAGTATTTT.

The gene calls are TRBV3-1 (or the pseudogene TRBV3-2) and TRBJ2-3; 9 nucleotides match TRBD2. There are 20 residues in the CDR3. V trimming: 5 bases; J trimming: 0 bases; junction bases outside the gene matches: 18. Germline CDR1 is LGHDT and CDR2 is YNNKEL (reference sequence). CDR3 sequence: CASSSWLAGPPFTSTDTQYF. In nucleotides, the CDR3 is TGTGCCAGCAGCTCGTGGCTAGCGGGGCCACCCTTTACTAGCACAGATACGCAGTATTTT.

The DNA of the CDR3 is TGTGCCAGCAGCCCTCGAACGGCAGGGCCCCCTGAAGCTTTCTTT. Protein: CASSPRTAGPPEAFF. V is TRBV11-2 and J is TRBJ1-1; TRBD1 is a possible D gene (5 bases). The V gene's germline CDR1 is SGHAT and CDR2 FQNNGV. The CDR3 extends over 15 amino acids. Trimming cost V 5 bases and J 6 bases, with 19 bases left between them.

The CDR3 here is CASSLVGGGTEAFF. The CDR3, as DNA: TGTGCCAGCAGCTTAGTCGGTGGAGGTACTGAAGCTTTCTTT. This chain joins TRBV7-2 and TRBJ1-1, with D unresolved. V was trimmed by 1 base and J by 5 bases, leaving 11 bases between them. Per germline, CDR1 SGHTA and CDR2 FQGNSA. This CDR3 region has 14 residues.

The rearrangement uses TRBV5-6 and TRBJ2-7, with no clear D. CDR3 length: 14 amino acids. The germline V gene encodes CDR1 SGHDT and CDR2 YYEEEE. Trimming stripped 0 bases from V and 1 base from J, with 8 bases between. CDR3 amino acids: CASSLAHVSYEQYF. The DNA for the CDR3 is TGTGCCAGCAGCTTGGCCCACGTGTCCTACGAGCAGTACTTC.

As for this clone: The same CDR3 can be traced to other DNA sequences in this sample. The V call is TRBV3-1 (or the pseudogene TRBV3-2), the J call TRBJ2-3; D gene uncertain. Germline CDR1 and CDR2: LGHDT and YNNKEL (reference sequence). The V end lost 4 bases, the J end lost 2 bases, and 4 bases lay between the germline ends. The CDR3 is 12 amino acids. DNA of the CDR3: TGTGCCAGCAGCCGACTCACAGATACGCAGTATTTT. This translates into CASSRLTDTQYF.

The V and J genes are TRBV4-1 and TRBJ1-1; 7 bases line up with TRBD1. This CDR3 comprises 15 residues. The ends lost 1 base at V and 5 bases at J; junction bases unmatched: 7. Germline V CDR1 and CDR2: MGHRA, YSYEKL. The CDR3 DNA reads TGCGCCAGCAGCCAAGTTGTAGGGGGCAAGACTGAAGCTTTCTTT. Residues: CASSQVVGGKTEAFF.

The chain's CDR3 is CSLRTGDTEAFF. As DNA, the CDR3 is TGCAGCCTTCGGACAGGGGATACTGAAGCTTTCTTT. V gene TRBV29-1 combines with J gene TRBJ1-1, with 9 bases lining up with TRBD1. V shed 8 bases and J 5 bases; nucleotides not matched to a gene: 6. Germline V lookup: CDR1 SQVTM, CDR2 ANQGSEA. The CDR3 is 12 amino acids.

The chain links TRBV30 to TRBJ1-5; D remains ambiguous. Germline assignment: CDR1 GTSNPN and CDR2 SVGIG (reference sequence). V lost 2 bases to trimming and J lost 1 base, with 12 bases between them. The CDR3 runs 15 residues. The CDR3 is CAWSPSPGSNQPQHF. In nucleotides, the CDR3 is TGTGCCTGGAGTCCGAGCCCGGGGAGCAATCAGCCCCAGCATTTT.

This rearrangement joins TRBV9 to TRBJ2-7; no reliable D call. Trimming cost V 4 bases and J 6 bases, with 26 bases left between them. The CDR3 totals 17 residues. From germline, CDR1 is SGDLS and CDR2 YYNGEE. In DNA, the CDR3 is TGTGCCAGCAGCCAAGTACCGGCAGAAGCCCTTCCCCGCGAGCAGTACTTC. This gives the protein CASSQVPAEALPREQYF.

This rearrangement joins TRBV7-2 to TRBJ1-2, with D possibly being TRBD1 (6 bases). This CDR3 comprises 15 residues. Germline values: CDR1 SGHTA, CDR2 FQGNSA. The V and J ends lost 5 bases and 0 bases respectively, with 13 bases between them. The CDR3 DNA is TGTGCCAGCAGCCCCAGGGCAGGGGCTAACTATGGCTACACCTTC. It yields the protein CASSPRAGANYGYTF.

The chain employs TRBV20-1 and TRBJ1-1; D call uncertain. The CDR3 is 12 residues long. Trimming cost V 3 bases and J 5 bases, with 10 bases left between them. The germline V gene has CDR1 DFQATT and CDR2 SNEGSKA (reference sequence). The CDR3 coding sequence is TGCAGTGCTAGTTTCGCCAGGACTGAAGCTTTCTTT. Translation: CSASFARTEAFF.

The chain has TRBV5-1 and TRBJ1-2, with D maybe TRBD1 (6 bases). From germline, CDR1 is SGHRS and CDR2 YFSETQ. The CDR3 totals 16 residues. V lost 4 bases to trimming and J lost 6 bases, with 22 bases between them. The CDR3 DNA is TGCGCCAGCAGCGGAGATTCACAGGGTCTGGCGGATGGCTACACCTTC. It translates to CASSGDSQGLADGYTF.

The V and J genes are TRBV6-5 and TRBJ2-2; TRBD1 agrees at 8 bases. Germline-derived CDR1 and CDR2 are MNHEY and SVGAGI. The V segment lost 5 bases and the J segment 4 bases; nucleotides outside the gene matches: 6. The length of the CDR3 is 15 residues. In DNA, the CDR3 is TGTGCCAGCAGTCAGGGGGCGCTTGGCACCGGGGAGCTGTTTTTT. Translated, it gives CASSQGALGTGELFF.